This T cell receptor beta chain was identified in a study of cytomegalovirus exposure and HLA in healthy donors. Losses at the gene ends were 0 bases for V and 4 bases for J; bases not matched to a gene: 4. Germline CDR1 LNHNV, CDR2 YYDKDF (reference sequence). This CDR3 contains 16 residues. The data were produced by immunoSEQ multiplex PCR, yet TCRdb's version contains in-frame clones alone and is incomplete. The sample includes around 250,000 clones, roughly 91% of them seen just once. The sample comprised PBMCs. This sequence was found in a woman between 25 and 40 years old in good health and CMV-seronegative. The chain couples TRBV15 to TRBJ2-3; 10 bases are shared with TRBD2. CDR3 protein: CATSRDPSGRSDTQYF. CDR3 nucleotides: TGTGCCACCAGCAGAGATCCTAGCGGGAGATCAGATACGCAGTATTTT.